These 22 T cell receptor beta chains were all obtained from the same sample, sequenced in a study of T cells in localized non-small cell lung cancer. TCRdb's copy holds only in-frame clones and misses some; the assay was immunoSEQ multiplex PCR. The sample has over 65,000 clones; 84% are singletons. The sample here was peripheral blood, taken before any cancer treatment. The receptors stem from a female donor aged 60 or older with stage I lung adenocarcinoma.

The V gene is TRBV10-2, the J gene TRBJ2-5; D not resolved. V dropped 2 bases and J dropped 7 bases, with 11 bases sitting between them. The CDR3 consists of 13 residues. From germline, CDR1 is WSHSY and CDR2 SAAADI. CDR3 sequence (DNA): TGCGCCAGCAGTGAGCAGGCCCGAGGGACCCAGTACTTC. Translated: CASSEQARGTQYF.

This clone was counted a single time. The chain combines TRBV7-2 with TRBJ2-7; no clear D. V was pared by 6 bases and J by 3 bases, with 15 bases between. Germline V CDR1 and CDR2: SGHTA, FQGNSA. This CDR3 region has 14 residues. CDR3 sequence (DNA): TGTGCCAGCAGTTACAGCTCGGTTGACTACGAGCAGTACTTC. Translating it yields CASSYSSVDYEQYF. The variable domain in full, with the rest retrieved from reference TRBV7-2 and TRBJ2-7, is GAGVSQSPSNKVTEKGKDVELRCDPISGHTALYWYRQSLGQGLEFLIYFQGNSAPDKSGLPSDRFSAERTGGSVSTLTIQRTQQEDSAVYLCASSYSSVDYEQYFGPGTRLTVT.

The chain combines TRBV21-1 with TRBJ1-5. TRBV21-1 is a recognized pseudogene. This CDR3 region has 13 residues. DNA of the CDR3: TGTGCCAGCAGCAATCTCCGTACGGAGCCCCAGCATTTT. Translation: CASSNLRTEPQHF.

Only one count was recorded for this clone. The chain carries TRBV2 and TRBJ2-5; no definite D call. Between the trimmed V and J ends, which lost 3 bases and 3 bases, there was a span of 8 bases. The CDR3 covers 13 residues. CDR1 SNHLY and CDR2 FYNNEI come from the germline V gene. The chain's CDR3 is CASSETQKETQYF. In DNA form, the CDR3 reads TGTGCCAGCAGTGAGACGCAGAAAGAGACCCAGTACTTC.

The chain employs TRBV6-5 and TRBJ1-6, with D uncertain. This CDR3 spans 14 amino acids. Germline CDR1 and CDR2: MNHEY and SVGAGI. Trimming took 6 bases from V and 10 from J, leaving 16 bases between them. The CDR3 DNA reads as TGTGCCAGCAGACCCCGATGGGGAGGGTCACCCCTCCACTTT. This sequence encodes CASRPRWGGSPLHF.

The rearrangement joins TRBV6-5 to TRBJ1-2; a weak D match, TRBD1 (6 bases). V was clipped by 6 bases and J by 3 bases, with 11 bases between them. Germline V gives CDR1 MNHEY, CDR2 SVGAGI. The CDR3 has 13 residues. CDR3 nucleotide sequence: TGTGCCAGCAGAGAGACAGGAGACTATGGCTACACCTTC. Amino acid sequence: CASRETGDYGYTF.

V gene TRBV4-2 combines with J gene TRBJ2-1, with D perhaps matching TRBD2 (7 bases). V gave up 0 bases and J gave up 4 bases, with 13 bases separating them. The length of the CDR3 is 16 residues. The germline V gene has CDR1 LGHNA and CDR2 YNFKEQ. This chain's CDR3 is CASSQDLSGTYNEQFF. In DNA, the CDR3 is TGTGCCAGCAGCCAAGATCTGAGCGGGACATACAATGAGCAGTTCTTC.

The V and J genes are TRBV19 and TRBJ2-7; a weak D match, TRBD2 (7 bases). The CDR3 sequence is 13 residues long. Germline V gene sequence: CDR1 LNHDA, CDR2 SQIVND (reference sequence). The V end lost 4 bases, the J end lost 3 bases, and 10 bases lay between the germline ends. CDR3 DNA: TGTGCCAGTAGTAGGGGGGGGCTCTACGAGCAGTACTTC. Its translation is CASSRGGLYEQYF.

The V gene is TRBV27, the J gene TRBJ1-4, with 7 bases identical to TRBD1. The CDR3 is 14 amino acids. Germline V lookup: CDR1 MNHEY, CDR2 SMNVEV (reference sequence). V lost 3 bases and J lost 8; bases outside the gene matches: 6. Here the CDR3 DNA reads TGTGCCAGCAGTTTTTTGGGGGACAGAGAAAAACTGTTTTTT. As protein: CASSFLGDREKLFF. Together with reference TRBV27 and TRBJ1-4, the CDR3 gives the full variable domain: EAQVTQNPRYLITVTGKKLTVTCSQNMNHEYMSWYRQDPGLGLRQIYYSMNVEVTDKGDVPEGYKVSRKEKRNFPLILESPSPNQTSLYFCASSFLGDREKLFFGSGTQLSVL.

This chain's CDR3 is CASSLGGGNIQYF. In DNA form, the CDR3 reads TGTGCCAGCAGCTTGGGTGGGGGAAACATTCAGTACTTC. The V call is TRBV5-6, the J call TRBJ2-4; tentatively, D is TRBD1 or TRBD2 (5 bases each). This CDR3 has 13 residues. Germline V gene lookup returns CDR1 SGHDT and CDR2 YYEEEE. V lost 0 bases to trimming and J lost 6 bases, with 7 bases between them.

This clone was detected a few times. This rearrangement joins TRBV6-1 to TRBJ1-5; 7 nucleotides match TRBD1. The CDR3 spans 13 residues. Germline values: CDR1 MNHNS, CDR2 SASEGT. After removal of 6 bases from V and 5 bases from J, the junction contained 4 bases not matched to a gene. In nucleotides, the CDR3 is TGTGCCAGCAGCCTTACAGGGGATCAGCCCCAGCATTTT. Translation gives CASSLTGDQPQHF.

The chain links TRBV7-9 to TRBJ2-1; D is unresolved. The CDR3 loop spans 12 amino acids. Germline V lookup: CDR1 SEHNR, CDR2 FQNEAQ (reference sequence). V was trimmed by 5 bases and J by 13 bases, leaving 15 bases between them. The DNA of the CDR3 is TGTGCCAGCAGCGACAATACCGGGCTTCAGTTCTTC. Protein: CASSDNTGLQFF.

Comment on this clone: Other DNA sequences in this sample translate to the same CDR3. This sequence joins TRBV27 and TRBJ2-5; TRBD2 matches 11 bases. Trimming at V came to 6 bases and at J to 5 bases, leaving 8 bases not matched to a gene. Germline CDR1 and CDR2: MNHEY and SMNVEV (reference sequence). The CDR3 is 15 residues long. This chain's CDR3 is CASRVAGGPGETQYF. As DNA, the CDR3 is TGTGCCAGCAGGGTAGCGGGGGGGCCAGGGGAGACCCAGTACTTC.

The chain couples TRBV13 to TRBJ1-2; D unresolved. This CDR3 is built from 15 residues. The germline V gene encodes CDR1 PRHDT and CDR2 FYEKMQ (reference sequence). With 3 bases removed from V and 4 bases from J, the gap between germline ends came to 15 bases. In nucleotides, the CDR3 is TGTGCCAGCAGCTTTCAAGGGCTTAGCCCCTATGGCTACACCTTC. This translates into CASSFQGLSPYGYTF. The full variable domain, completed using reference TRBV13 and TRBJ1-2, is AAGVIQSPRHLIKEKRETATLKCYPIPRHDTVYWYQQGPGQDPQFLISFYEKMQSDKGSIPDRFSAQQFSDYHSELNMSSLELGDSALYFCASSFQGLSPYGYTFGSGTRLTVV.

The rearrangement links TRBV6-1 to TRBJ2-7; perhaps TRBD2 as D (5 bases). In germline, CDR1 is MNHNS, CDR2 SASEGT. The germline V and J ends were trimmed by 4 bases and 4 bases, with 17 bases remaining between them. The CDR3 is 15 residues long. The CDR3 sequence: CASSGVYRGNYEQYF. The CDR3 DNA is TGTGCCAGCAGTGGAGTTTATCGAGGGAATTACGAGCAGTACTTC.

This clone turned up a few times. The V call is TRBV10-3, the J call TRBJ1-6; 8 bases align to TRBD1. Germline-derived CDR1 and CDR2 are ENHRY and SYGVKD. The J segment lost 2 bases and the V segment lost 4 bases, leaving 4 bases of the junction unmatched. This CDR3 is built from 16 residues. CDR3 residues: CAISAGTGAYNSPLHF. CDR3 nucleotides: TGTGCCATCAGTGCAGGGACAGGAGCCTATAATTCACCCCTCCACTTT.

V is TRBV7-9 and J is TRBJ2-7, with TRBD2 matching 7 bases. CDR1 and CDR2 from the germline V gene are SEHNR and FQNEAQ (reference sequence). The CDR3 covers 15 residues. V shed 1 base, J shed 3 bases, and the junction held 6 bases outside the gene matches. The CDR3 is CASSLGGRVNYEQYF. The DNA for the CDR3 is TGTGCCAGCAGCTTAGGGGGGAGGGTGAACTACGAGCAGTACTTC.

V is TRBV5-1 and J is TRBJ1-5; no reliable D call. The CDR3 length is 14 residues. Germline CDR1 is SGHRS and CDR2 is YFSETQ. V gave up 0 bases and J gave up 5 bases, with 9 bases separating them. The CDR3 DNA is TGCGCCAGCAGCTTGGTTAATACCGATCAGCCCCAGCATTTT. This codes for CASSLVNTDQPQHF. Combining the CDR3 with reference TRBV5-1 and TRBJ1-5 gives the whole variable domain KAGVTQTPRYLIKTRGQQVTLSCSPISGHRSVSWYQQTPGQGLQFLFEYFSETQRNKGNFPGRFSGRQFSNSRSEMNVSTLELGDSALYLCASSLVNTDQPQHFGDGTRLSIL.

The rearrangement joins TRBV6-5 to TRBJ1-5; a possible D gene is TRBD1 (5 bases). Germline-derived CDR1 and CDR2 are MNHEY and SVGAGI. The CDR3 totals 15 residues. V dropped 6 bases and J dropped 6 bases, with 18 bases sitting between them. The CDR3 sequence is CASSPDQGVGQPQHF. The CDR3 DNA follows: TGTGCCAGCAGCCCCGACCAGGGTGTGGGTCAGCCCCAGCATTTT.

The chain joins TRBV13 to TRBJ2-5, with 9 bases aligning to TRBD1. V dropped 6 bases and J dropped 2; count of bases not matched to a gene: 10. CDR3 length equals 16 residues. CDR1 and CDR2 (germline): PRHDT, FYEKMQ (reference sequence). CDR3 sequence: CASRRRGQGGQETQYF. The CDR3 nucleotides read TGTGCCAGCAGACGTAGGGGACAGGGAGGACAAGAGACCCAGTACTTC.

The chain combines TRBV19 with TRBJ1-4; no clear D gene. The CDR3 has 14 amino acids. Germline assignment: CDR1 LNHDA and CDR2 SQIVND (reference sequence). Deletions cut 8 bases from V and 4 bases from J, with 14 bases between. The CDR3 is CASSQSYRNEKLFF. The DNA for the CDR3 is TGTGCCAGTTCCCAGTCTTACCGTAATGAAAAACTGTTTTTT.

CDR3 sequence (DNA): TGCGCCAGCAGCCTGACGCAGGGGGCGGGGAATGAAAAACTGTTTTTT. Its protein is CASSLTQGAGNEKLFF. The chain employs TRBV4-3 and TRBJ1-4; 8 bases align to TRBD1. The CDR3 has 16 residues. The germline V gene encodes CDR1 LGHNA and CDR2 YSLEER. The junction had 9 bases not matched to a gene; V was cut back by 4 bases and J by 5 bases.